This is a list of T cell receptor beta chains from one sample in a study of blood T cell repertoires in COVID-19. The data were produced by immunoSEQ multiplex PCR, yet TCRdb's version contains in-frame clones alone and is incomplete. The sample contains 260,000 or so clones, 75% to 85% of which appear only once. The sample consisted of peripheral blood. All receptors derive from a woman older than 75 with COVID-19, enrolled during active disease. Each CDR3 is given with its conserved first and last residue. The order of the fields is D gene, V gene, clone size, J gene, CDR3 DNA, CDR3 protein. A D gene is named only where the DNA matches it firmly. Size values are once, few and many counts, or a class for expanded clones, and some rows have none.

d_gene: -
v_gene: TRBV6-5
abundance: -
j_gene: TRBJ1-1
CDR3nt: TGTGCCAGCAGTTCTTACGCCCCGGGTGGGTACACTGAAGCTTTCTTT
CDR3aa: CASSSYAPGGYTEAFF

d_gene: -
v_gene: TRBV27
abundance: -
j_gene: TRBJ2-7
CDR3nt: TGTGCCAGCAGTTTATCCCCAGTAAGCTCCTACGAGCAGTACTTC
CDR3aa: CASSLSPVSSYEQYF

d_gene: TRBD2
v_gene: TRBV7-9
abundance: -
j_gene: TRBJ2-5
CDR3nt: TGTGCCAGCAGCCAGGGACTAGCGGGAGAGACCCAGTACTTC
CDR3aa: CASSQGLAGETQYF

d_gene: -
v_gene: TRBV2
abundance: -
j_gene: TRBJ1-2
CDR3nt: TGTGCCAGCAGTAACAAAGGGACACTCCCATATGGCTACACCTTC
CDR3aa: CASSNKGTLPYGYTF

d_gene: TRBD1
v_gene: TRBV7-9
abundance: -
j_gene: TRBJ1-1
CDR3nt: TGTGCCAGCAGCTCCAGGACAGGATCGAACACTGAAGCTTTCTTT
CDR3aa: CASSSRTGSNTEAFF

d_gene: TRBD1
v_gene: TRBV19
abundance: once
j_gene: TRBJ2-7
CDR3nt: TGTGCCAGTAGTTCAAAGACAGGGGCTAACTACGAGCAGTACTTC
CDR3aa: CASSSKTGANYEQYF

d_gene: -
v_gene: TRBV6-6
abundance: -
j_gene: TRBJ2-7
CDR3nt: TGTGCCAGCAGTAATATGGGGGGACAGCCCTACGAGCAGTACTTC
CDR3aa: CASSNMGGQPYEQYF

d_gene: TRBD2
v_gene: TRBV5-1
abundance: -
j_gene: TRBJ2-7
CDR3nt: TGCGCCAGCAGCTCAGGGACTAGCGGGAGGCCCTACGAGCAGTACTTC
CDR3aa: CASSSGTSGRPYEQYF

d_gene: TRBD1
v_gene: TRBV9
abundance: -
j_gene: TRBJ2-1
CDR3nt: TGTGCCAGCAGCGTAGGGGTAGGGGGCATTAGCTCCTACAATGAGCAGTTCTTC
CDR3aa: CASSVGVGGISSYNEQFF

d_gene: -
v_gene: TRBV7-6
abundance: few
j_gene: TRBJ1-6
CDR3nt: TGTGCCAGCAGCTTAGGCAGAGGATCACCCCTCCACTTT
CDR3aa: CASSLGRGSPLHF

d_gene: -
v_gene: TRBV6-5
abundance: once
j_gene: TRBJ1-5
CDR3nt: TGTGCCAGCAGCCGTCGGTCCGGCAATCAGCCCCAGCATTTT
CDR3aa: CASSRRSGNQPQHF

d_gene: -
v_gene: TRBV5-4
abundance: -
j_gene: TRBJ2-7
CDR3nt: TGTGCCAGCAGCTTGGGGGTAAGGGAGGGGGCCTACGAGCAGTACTTC
CDR3aa: CASSLGVREGAYEQYF

d_gene: TRBD2
v_gene: TRBV7-3
abundance: -
j_gene: TRBJ2-5
CDR3nt: TGTGCCAGCAGCGCTCGCCCCCCAACTAGCGGACAAGAGACCCAGTACTTC
CDR3aa: CASSARPPTSGQETQYF

d_gene: -
v_gene: TRBV5-6
abundance: -
j_gene: TRBJ1-2
CDR3nt: TGTGCCAGCAGCTTTGTGGGCCTCACTAACTATGGCTACACCTTC
CDR3aa: CASSFVGLTNYGYTF

d_gene: -
v_gene: TRBV19
abundance: -
j_gene: TRBJ1-5
CDR3nt: TGTGCCAGTAGTGAACGACATTGGGGCAATCAGCCCCAGCATTTT
CDR3aa: CASSERHWGNQPQHF

d_gene: TRBD1
v_gene: TRBV14
abundance: -
j_gene: TRBJ1-1
CDR3nt: TGTGCCAGCGCGGGACAGATGAACACTGAAGCTTTCTTT
CDR3aa: CASAGQMNTEAFF

d_gene: -
v_gene: TRBV29-1
abundance: -
j_gene: TRBJ2-2
CDR3nt: TGCAGCGTTGGACGGACAGACCGGAACACCGGGGAGCTGTTTTTT
CDR3aa: CSVGRTDRNTGELFF

d_gene: TRBD2
v_gene: TRBV4-2
abundance: -
j_gene: TRBJ2-1
CDR3nt: TGTGCCAGCAGTTTTAGCGGGGTCGCCTCCTACAATGAGCAGTTCTTC
CDR3aa: CASSFSGVASYNEQFF

d_gene: -
v_gene: TRBV7-3
abundance: -
j_gene: TRBJ2-2
CDR3nt: TGTGCCAGCAGCTTAACTTTGGGCGTCAACACCGGGGAGCTGTTTTTT
CDR3aa: CASSLTLGVNTGELFF

d_gene: TRBD1
v_gene: TRBV5-5
abundance: -
j_gene: TRBJ1-5
CDR3nt: TGTGCCAGCAGCTTAGAGGGGGCCAAGCCCCAGCATTTT
CDR3aa: CASSLEGAKPQHF

d_gene: -
v_gene: TRBV5-1
abundance: -
j_gene: TRBJ2-5
CDR3nt: TGCGCCAGCAGCCAGAATGCGGAACAAGAGACCCAGTACTTC
CDR3aa: CASSQNAEQETQYF

d_gene: -
v_gene: TRBV19
abundance: -
j_gene: TRBJ2-2
CDR3nt: TGTGCCAGTAGTATCCGACAGCCCACCGGGGAGCTGTTTTTT
CDR3aa: CASSIRQPTGELFF